The 8 T cell receptor beta chains presented below share a single source sample, sequenced in a study of graft-versus-host responses after intestinal transplantation (dated by TCRdb to the early 2020s). The antigens for these receptors are not known. The method was the immunoSEQ multiplex PCR assay. Entries here come from immuneACCESS through TCRdb and include only in-frame sequences with V and J called. Some clones fail to appear in such tables; in the studies checked, an unresolved V gene covers under half of the shortfall, and the cause of the remainder is unknown. The table for this sample lists about 71,000 clones; roughly 91% of them were counted only once. Approximately 1.3% of the sample is in the top ten clones. The sample's time point, from its label and the paper: cells obtained before transplantation from donor or recipient. The sample was unstimulated CD8+ T cells sorted from spleen or lymph node cells, taken before intestinal transplant. These receptors were obtained from a human donor who received an intestinal transplant.

The chain is built from TRBV5-6 and TRBJ2-5; 10 nucleotides match TRBD2. The CDR3 is made up of 13 amino acids. Germline values: CDR1 SGHDT, CDR2 YYEEEE. V shed 4 bases and J 5 bases; nucleotides not matched to a gene: 2. DNA of the CDR3: TGTGCCAGCAGCACGGGACTAGCGGAGACCCAGTACTTC. Translation: CASSTGLAETQYF.

The chain couples TRBV6-7 to TRBJ1-1; D not certain. TRBV6-7 is labeled an ORF, and its function is uncertain. Trimming stripped 2 bases from V and 14 bases from J, with 15 bases between. The CDR3 contains 12 residues. This chain's CDR3 is CASSYPSLNQFF. CDR3 in DNA: TGTGCCAGCAGTTACCCTTCTTTGAACCAGTTCTTT.

Here the CDR3 reads CASSERVLAALGNTQYF. In DNA form, the CDR3 reads TGTGCCAGCAGTGAAAGAGTGCTAGCGGCCCTGGGGAATACGCAGTATTTT. The rearrangement links TRBV2 to TRBJ2-3; TRBD2 matches at 7 bases. The CDR3 runs 17 residues. V was pared by 2 bases and J by 7 bases, with 15 bases of the junction left unmatched. The germline V gene encodes CDR1 SNHLY and CDR2 FYNNEI.

Remarks on this clone: The junction and the germline gene differ at one end; a read error may be behind it. The V and J genes are TRBV7-9 and TRBJ1-2, with a tentative D call TRBD1 (6 bases). CDR1 and CDR2 from the germline V gene are SEHNR and FQNEAQ (reference sequence). This CDR3 has 15 residues. The CDR3 sequence: CATSGGRPSLTGYTF. DNA of the CDR3: TGTGCCACCAGCGGGGGCAGACCCTCCTTAACTGGCTACACCTTC.

V and J are TRBV15 and TRBJ2-5; a possible D gene is TRBD1 (5 bases). The CDR3 spans 13 residues. V was cut by 3 bases and J by 10 bases, with 15 bases left in between. Germline-derived CDR1 and CDR2 are LNHNV and YYDKDF (reference sequence). This CDR3 reads CATSRGGAVNQYF. The CDR3 nucleotides are TGTGCCACCAGCAGGGGTGGGGCGGTGAACCAGTACTTC.

This clone has just one count. The chain carries TRBV6-1 and TRBJ2-7, with a tentative D call TRBD1 (5 bases). Per the germline V gene, CDR1 is MNHNS and CDR2 is SASEGT. The CDR3 consists of 14 residues. The CDR3 protein is CASFPGLWSYEQYF. CDR3 sequence (DNA): TGTGCAAGTTTTCCAGGGTTATGGTCCTACGAGCAGTACTTC.

V and J are TRBV4-1 and TRBJ2-7, with D perhaps matching TRBD2 (6 bases). V shed 4 bases and J shed 3 bases, with 13 bases lying between them. The CDR3 sequence is 14 residues long. Germline V CDR1 and CDR2: MGHRA, YSYEKL. This CDR3 is CASSLPGGDYEQYF. The CDR3 bases are TGCGCCAGCAGCCTTCCCGGAGGGGACTACGAGCAGTACTTC.

The genes are TRBV6-1 and TRBJ2-1; 12 bases align to TRBD2. CDR1 and CDR2 (germline): MNHNS, SASEGT. Trimming cost V 6 bases and J 8 bases; bases outside gene matches: 8. The CDR3 has 15 amino acids. In DNA form, the CDR3 reads TGTGCCAGCAGCGCTAGCGGGGGGGCCGGGCATGAGCAGTTCTTC. It yields the protein CASSASGGAGHEQFF.